This TCR beta chain was identified in a study of vaccination and CD4 T cells after COVID-19. Sequencing of cultured CD4+ T cell DNA used the Oncomine TCR Beta short-read assay. TCRdb ran MiXCR on the PCR reads and lists one entry per CDR3 protein. The sample gives about 12,000 distinct CDR3 sequences, approximately 59% of which show up once; around 13% is in the top ten. Treatment indicated: approximately nine-day PBMC culture with coronavirus spike peptide pools or control peptides (ViraFEST assay). With respect to this clonotype: Its antigen is still unknown.

Germline values: CDR1 DFQATT, CDR2 SNEGSKA (reference sequence). The CDR3 is made up of 14 amino acids. Trimming cost V 3 bases and J 1 base, with 12 bases left between them. Source material: CD4+ T cells from blood, cultured in vitro. This chain uses TRBV20-1 with TRBJ1-2; the D is unclear. This TCR came from a human donor who had recovered from COVID-19. Written as DNA, the CDR3 is TGCAGTGCTAGTTCCGGGAGAAGTAACTATGGCTACACCTTC. Amino acid sequence: CSASSGRSNYGYTF.